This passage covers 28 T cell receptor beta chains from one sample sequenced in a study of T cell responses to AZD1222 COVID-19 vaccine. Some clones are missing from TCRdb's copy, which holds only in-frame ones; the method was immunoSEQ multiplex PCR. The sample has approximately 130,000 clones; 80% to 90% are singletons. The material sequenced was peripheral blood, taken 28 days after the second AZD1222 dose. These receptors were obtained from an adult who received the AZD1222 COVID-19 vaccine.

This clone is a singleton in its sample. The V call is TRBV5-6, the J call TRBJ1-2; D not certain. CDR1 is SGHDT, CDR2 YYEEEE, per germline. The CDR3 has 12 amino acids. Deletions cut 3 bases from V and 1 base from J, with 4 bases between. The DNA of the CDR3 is TGTGCCAGCAGCTCGGATAACTATGGCTACACCTTC. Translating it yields CASSSDNYGYTF.

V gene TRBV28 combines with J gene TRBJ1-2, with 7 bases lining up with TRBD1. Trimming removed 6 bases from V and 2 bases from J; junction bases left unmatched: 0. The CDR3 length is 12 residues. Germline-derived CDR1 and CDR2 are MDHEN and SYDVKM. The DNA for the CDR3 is TGTGCCAGCAGGACAGGGAACTATGGCTACACCTTC. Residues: CASRTGNYGYTF.

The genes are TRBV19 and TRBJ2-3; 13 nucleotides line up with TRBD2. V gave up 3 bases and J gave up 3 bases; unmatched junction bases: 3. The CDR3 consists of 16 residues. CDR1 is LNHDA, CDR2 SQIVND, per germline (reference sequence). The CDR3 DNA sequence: TGTGCCAGTAGTATGGTGACTAGCGGGGGGACAGATACGCAGTATTTT. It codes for CASSMVTSGGTDTQYF. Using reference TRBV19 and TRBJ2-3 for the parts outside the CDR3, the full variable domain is DGGITQSPKYLFRKEGQNVTLSCEQNLNHDAMYWYRQDPGQGLRLIYYSQIVNDFQKGDIAEGYSVSREKKESFPLTVTSAQKNPTAFYLCASSMVTSGGTDTQYFGPGTRLTVL.

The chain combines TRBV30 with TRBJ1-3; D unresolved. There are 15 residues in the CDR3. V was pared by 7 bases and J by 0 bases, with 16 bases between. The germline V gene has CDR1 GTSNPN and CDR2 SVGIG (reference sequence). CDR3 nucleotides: TGTGCCTCGAAGCGGGGATTGTCCTCTGGAAACACCATATATTTT. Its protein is CASKRGLSSGNTIYF. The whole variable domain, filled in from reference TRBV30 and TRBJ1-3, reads SQTIHQWPATLVQPVGSPLSLECTVEGTSNPNLYWYRQAAGRGLQLLFYSVGIGQISSEVPQNLSASRPQDRQFILSSKKLLLSDSGFYLCASKRGLSSGNTIYFGEGSWLTVV.

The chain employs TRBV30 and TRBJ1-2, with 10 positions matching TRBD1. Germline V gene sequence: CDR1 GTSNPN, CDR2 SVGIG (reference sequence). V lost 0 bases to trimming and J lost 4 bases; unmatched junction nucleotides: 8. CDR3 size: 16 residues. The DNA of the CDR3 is TGTGCCTGGAGTGTAAGGACAGGGGGTTTTTTCTATGGCTACACCTTC. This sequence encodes CAWSVRTGGFFYGYTF.

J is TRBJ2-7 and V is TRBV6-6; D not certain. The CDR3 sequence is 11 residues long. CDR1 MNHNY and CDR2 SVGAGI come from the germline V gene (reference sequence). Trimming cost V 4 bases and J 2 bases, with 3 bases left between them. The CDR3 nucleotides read TGTGCCAGCAGTTGGGCCTACGAGCAGTACTTC. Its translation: CASSWAYEQYF.

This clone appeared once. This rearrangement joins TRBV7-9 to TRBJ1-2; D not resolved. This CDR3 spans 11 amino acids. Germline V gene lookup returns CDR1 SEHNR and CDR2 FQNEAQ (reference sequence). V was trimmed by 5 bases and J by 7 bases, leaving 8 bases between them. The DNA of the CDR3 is TGTGCCAGCAGCCGAGACGGTGGCTACACCTTC. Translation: CASSRDGGYTF.

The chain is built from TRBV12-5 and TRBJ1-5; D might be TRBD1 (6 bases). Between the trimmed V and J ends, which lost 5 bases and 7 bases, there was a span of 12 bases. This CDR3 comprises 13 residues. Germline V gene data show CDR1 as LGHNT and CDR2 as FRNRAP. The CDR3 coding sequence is TGTGCTAGTGGTGTATCAGGGGTCCAGCCCCAGCATTTT. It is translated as CASGVSGVQPQHF.

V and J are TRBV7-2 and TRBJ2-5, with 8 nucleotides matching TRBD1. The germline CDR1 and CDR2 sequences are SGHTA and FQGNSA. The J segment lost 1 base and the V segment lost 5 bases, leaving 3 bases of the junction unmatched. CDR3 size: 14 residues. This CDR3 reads CASSLGQGQETQYF. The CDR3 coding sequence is TGTGCCAGCAGCCTAGGACAGGGCCAAGAGACCCAGTACTTC. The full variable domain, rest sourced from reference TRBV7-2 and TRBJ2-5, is GAGVSQSPSNKVTEKGKDVELRCDPISGHTALYWYRQSLGQGLEFLIYFQGNSAPDKSGLPSDRFSAERTGGSVSTLTIQRTQQEDSAVYLCASSLGQGQETQYFGPGTRLLVL.

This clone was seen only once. CDR3: CASSFSGGTEQYF. CDR3 nucleotide sequence: TGTGCCAGCAGCTTTAGTGGTGGAACTGAGCAGTACTTC. This chain uses TRBV11-3 with TRBJ2-7; D is unclear. CDR3 length: 13 residues. Germline CDR1 reads SGHNT; CDR2 reads YENEEA. The V and J ends lost 3 bases and 7 bases respectively, with 13 bases between them.

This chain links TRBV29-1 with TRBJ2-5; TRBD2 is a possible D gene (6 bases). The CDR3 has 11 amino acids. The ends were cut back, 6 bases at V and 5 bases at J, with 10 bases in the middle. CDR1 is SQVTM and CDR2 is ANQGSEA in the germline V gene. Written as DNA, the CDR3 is TGCAGCGTCTTCAGCGGGGAGACCCAGTACTTC. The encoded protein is CSVFSGETQYF. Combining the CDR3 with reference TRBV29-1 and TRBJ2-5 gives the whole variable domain SAVISQKPSRDICQRGTSLTIQCQVDSQVTMMFWYRQQPGQSLTLIATANQGSEATYESGFVIDKFPISRPNLTFSTLTVSNMSPEDSSIYLCSVFSGETQYFGPGTRLLVL.

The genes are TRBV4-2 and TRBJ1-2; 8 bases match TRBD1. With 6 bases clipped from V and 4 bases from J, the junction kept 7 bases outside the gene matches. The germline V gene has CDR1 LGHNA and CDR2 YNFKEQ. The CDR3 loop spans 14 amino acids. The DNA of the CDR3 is TGTGCCAGCAGTCCCCAGGGGGCCTTCTATGGCTACACCTTC. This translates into CASSPQGAFYGYTF.

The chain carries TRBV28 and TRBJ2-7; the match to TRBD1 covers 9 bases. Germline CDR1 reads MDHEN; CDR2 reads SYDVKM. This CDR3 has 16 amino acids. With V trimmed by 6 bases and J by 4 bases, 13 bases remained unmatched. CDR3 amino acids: CASRATGGDGTYEQYF. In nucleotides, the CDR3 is TGTGCCAGCAGGGCGACAGGGGGAGATGGGACATACGAGCAGTACTTC.

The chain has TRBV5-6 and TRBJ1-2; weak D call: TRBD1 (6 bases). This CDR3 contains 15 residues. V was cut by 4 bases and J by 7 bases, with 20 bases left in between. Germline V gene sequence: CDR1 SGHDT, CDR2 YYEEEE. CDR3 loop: CASSRGLGGQSGYTF. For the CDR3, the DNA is TGTGCCAGCAGCCGGGGGCTAGGGGGGCAGAGTGGCTACACCTTC.

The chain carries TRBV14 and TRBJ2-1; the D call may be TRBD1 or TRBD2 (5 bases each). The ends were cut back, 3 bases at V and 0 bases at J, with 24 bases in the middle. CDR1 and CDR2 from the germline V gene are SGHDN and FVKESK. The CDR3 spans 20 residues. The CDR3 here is CASSQVATGLWGSSYNEQFF. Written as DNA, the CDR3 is TGTGCCAGCAGCCAGGTCGCGACGGGGCTCTGGGGGAGCTCCTACAATGAGCAGTTCTTC.

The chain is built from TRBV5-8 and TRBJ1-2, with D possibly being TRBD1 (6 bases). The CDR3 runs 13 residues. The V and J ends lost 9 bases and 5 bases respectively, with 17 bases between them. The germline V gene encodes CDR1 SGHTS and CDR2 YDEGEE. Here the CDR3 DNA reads TGTGCCACCCGTAATACAGGGATATATGGCTACACCTTC. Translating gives CATRNTGIYGYTF. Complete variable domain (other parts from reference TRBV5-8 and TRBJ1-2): EAGVTQSPTHLIKTRGQQATLRCSPISGHTSVYWYQQALGLGLQFLLWYDEGEERNRGNFPPRFSGRQFPNYSSELNVNALELEDSALYLCATRNTGIYGYTFGSGTRLTVV.

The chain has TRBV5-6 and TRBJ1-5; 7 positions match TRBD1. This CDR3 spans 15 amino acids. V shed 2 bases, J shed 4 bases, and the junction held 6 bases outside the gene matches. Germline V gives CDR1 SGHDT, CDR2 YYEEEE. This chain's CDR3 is CASSLGGAGNQPQHF. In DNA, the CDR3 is TGTGCCAGCAGCTTAGGGGGCGCAGGGAATCAGCCCCAGCATTTT. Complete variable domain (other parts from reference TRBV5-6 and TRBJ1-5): DAGVTQSPTHLIKTRGQQVTLRCSPKSGHDTVSWYQQALGQGPQFIFQYYEEEERQRGNFPDRFSGHQFPNYSSELNVNALLLGDSALYLCASSLGGAGNQPQHFGDGTRLSIL.

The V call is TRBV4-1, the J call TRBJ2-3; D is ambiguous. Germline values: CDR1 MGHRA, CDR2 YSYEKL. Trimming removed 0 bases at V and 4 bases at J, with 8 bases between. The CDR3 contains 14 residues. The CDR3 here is CASSQDPRADTQYF. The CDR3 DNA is TGCGCCAGCAGCCAAGATCCAAGGGCAGATACGCAGTATTTT.

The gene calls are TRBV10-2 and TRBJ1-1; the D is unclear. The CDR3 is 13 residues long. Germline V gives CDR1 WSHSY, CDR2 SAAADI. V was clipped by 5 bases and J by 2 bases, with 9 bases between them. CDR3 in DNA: TGCGCCAGCAGTTACGAGGGTAACACTGAAGCTTTCTTT. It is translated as CASSYEGNTEAFF.

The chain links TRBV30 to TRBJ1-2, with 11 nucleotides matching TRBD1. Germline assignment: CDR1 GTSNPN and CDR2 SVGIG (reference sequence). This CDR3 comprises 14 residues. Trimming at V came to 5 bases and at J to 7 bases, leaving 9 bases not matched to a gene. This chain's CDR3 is CAWRGPDRGLGYTF. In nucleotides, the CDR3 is TGTGCCTGGCGTGGCCCGGACAGGGGGCTTGGCTACACCTTC.

CDR3 bases: TGTGCCAGCTCACCATCCCTTACCAGGGGTGGTGGCTACACCTTC. Translation gives CASSPSLTRGGGYTF. The genes are TRBV18 and TRBJ1-2; D perhaps matches TRBD1 (6 bases). V shed 2 bases and J shed 7 bases, with 17 bases lying between them. This CDR3 has 15 residues. Germline lookup yields CDR1 KGHSH and CDR2 LQKENI.

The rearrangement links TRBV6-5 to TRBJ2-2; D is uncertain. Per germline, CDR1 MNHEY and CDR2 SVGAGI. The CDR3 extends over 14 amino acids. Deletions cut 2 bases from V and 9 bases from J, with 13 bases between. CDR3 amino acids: CASSYGPPGRELFF. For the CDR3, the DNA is TGTGCCAGCAGTTACGGCCCCCCGGGCAGGGAGCTGTTTTTT.

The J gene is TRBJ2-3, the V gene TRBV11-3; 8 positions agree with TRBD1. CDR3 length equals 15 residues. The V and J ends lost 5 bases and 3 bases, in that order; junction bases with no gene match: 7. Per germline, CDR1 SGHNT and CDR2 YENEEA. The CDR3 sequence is CASSRGDRGTDTQYF. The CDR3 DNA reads TGTGCCAGCAGCCGCGGCGACAGGGGTACAGATACGCAGTATTTT.

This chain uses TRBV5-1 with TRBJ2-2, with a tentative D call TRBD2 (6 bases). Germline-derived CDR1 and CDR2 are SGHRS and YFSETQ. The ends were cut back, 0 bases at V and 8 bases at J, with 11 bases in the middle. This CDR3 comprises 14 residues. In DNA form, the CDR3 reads TGCGCCAGCAGCTTGGTTGAGACTAGTGGGGAGCTGTTTTTT. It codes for CASSLVETSGELFF.

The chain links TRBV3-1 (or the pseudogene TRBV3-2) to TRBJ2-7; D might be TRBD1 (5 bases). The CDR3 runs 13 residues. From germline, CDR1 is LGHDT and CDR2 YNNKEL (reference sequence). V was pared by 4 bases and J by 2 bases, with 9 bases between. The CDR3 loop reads CASSLQGPYEQYF. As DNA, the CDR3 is TGTGCCAGCAGCCTCCAGGGTCCCTACGAGCAGTACTTC.

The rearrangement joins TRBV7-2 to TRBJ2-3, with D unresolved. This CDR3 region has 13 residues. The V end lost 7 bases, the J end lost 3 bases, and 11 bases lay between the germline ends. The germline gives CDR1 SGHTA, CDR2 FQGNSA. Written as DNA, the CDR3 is TGTGCCAGCACCCCGCATGGGACAGATACGCAGTATTTT. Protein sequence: CASTPHGTDTQYF.

DNA of the CDR3: TGTGCCAGCAGCGGTTGGGGAGGCACTGAAGCTTTCTTT. This gives the protein CASSGWGGTEAFF. V usage is TRBV6-2 or TRBV6-3 and J usage is TRBJ1-1, with D uncertain. This CDR3 has 13 amino acids. Germline CDR1 and CDR2: MNHEY and SVGEGT. Trimming removed 6 bases at V and 4 bases at J, with 12 bases between.

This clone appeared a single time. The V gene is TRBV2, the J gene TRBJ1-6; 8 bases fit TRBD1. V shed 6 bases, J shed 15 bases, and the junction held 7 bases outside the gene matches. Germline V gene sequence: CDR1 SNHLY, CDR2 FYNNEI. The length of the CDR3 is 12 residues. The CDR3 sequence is CASREDREFLHF. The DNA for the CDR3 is TGTGCCAGCAGGGAGGACAGGGAGTTCCTCCACTTT.